Below, one T cell receptor beta chain is given with its context. PCR primers comprised 60 Vbeta and 13 Jbeta primers. TCRdb's copy holds only in-frame clones and misses some; the assay was immunoSEQ multiplex PCR. The table lists 150,000 to 180,000 clones, roughly 77% of them singletons. Per germline, CDR1 KGHSH and CDR2 LQKENI. The CDR3 is made up of 14 amino acids. With V trimmed by 4 bases and J by 8 bases, 5 bases remained unmatched. This record comes from a study of cytomegalovirus exposure and HLA in healthy donors. The TCR originated in a man aged 25-45 years in good health and CMV-seropositive. The chain links TRBV18 to TRBJ1-2, with 12 bases identical to TRBD1. Sequencing used PBMCs. The CDR3 here is CASSRGQGAVGYTF. The CDR3 DNA reads TGTGCCAGCTCACGGGGACAGGGGGCCGTCGGCTACACCTTC.